The next 32 T cell receptor beta chains were all read from a single sample in a study of blood T cell repertoires in COVID-19. TCRdb's copy holds only in-frame clones and misses some; the assay was immunoSEQ multiplex PCR. Of about 55,000 clones in the sample, 88% were seen once. The specimen was peripheral blood. The receptors stem from a man between 60 and 75 years old with active COVID-19.

This clone came up a few times. CDR3 in DNA: TGTGCCAGCTCACCGGGCAGTGTAAACTATGGCTACACCTTC. Its protein is CASSPGSVNYGYTF. The chain couples TRBV18 to TRBJ1-2, with D unclear. CDR3 length: 14 amino acids. Deletions cut 3 bases from V and 2 bases from J, with 10 bases between. Germline-derived CDR1 and CDR2 are KGHSH and LQKENI.

The V gene is TRBV19, the J gene TRBJ2-5; no definite D call. Germline CDR1 LNHDA, CDR2 SQIVND (reference sequence). The CDR3 contains 12 residues. Trimming removed 6 bases from V and 1 base from J, with 6 bases in between. In DNA, the CDR3 is TGTGCCAGTAGGGCTAGCCAAGAGACCCAGTACTTC. Its protein product is CASRASQETQYF.

The chain recombines TRBV9 with TRBJ2-3, with TRBD2 matching over 7 bases. The CDR3 is made up of 16 amino acids. Germline V lookup: CDR1 SGDLS, CDR2 YYNGEE. V dropped 6 bases and J dropped 0; count of bases not matched to a gene: 10. The CDR3 here is CASTQPLAGSTDTQYF. CDR3 DNA sequence: TGTGCCAGCACCCAGCCCTTAGCGGGTAGCACAGATACGCAGTATTTT. The full variable domain, with the rest looked up from reference TRBV9 and TRBJ2-3, is DSGVTQTPKHLITATGQRVTLRCSPRSGDLSVYWYQQSLDQGLQFLIQYYNGEERAKGNILERFSAQQFPDLHSELNLSSLELGDSALYFCASTQPLAGSTDTQYFGPGTRLTVL.

The V gene is TRBV6-2 or TRBV6-3, the J gene TRBJ2-1, with 10 bases that match TRBD1. CDR1 is MNHEY, CDR2 SVGEGT, per germline. Trimming took 2 bases from V and 1 from J; bases not matched to a gene: 14. The CDR3 consists of 20 residues. CDR3 in DNA: TGTGCCAGCAGTTACCCGGGACAGGGGTGGCGGGAGGTTTCCTACAATGAGCAGTTCTTC. Its translation: CASSYPGQGWREVSYNEQFF.

This clone showed up just a few times. The same CDR3 arises from other DNA sequences in this sample as well. The CDR3 protein is CASTYRTNTEAFF. In DNA form, the CDR3 reads TGTGCCAGCACGTACAGGACAAACACTGAAGCTTTCTTT. The rearrangement links TRBV12-3 or TRBV12-4 to TRBJ1-1; TRBD1 might be the D (5 bases). This CDR3 has 13 amino acids. The V end lost 7 bases, the J end lost 2 bases, and 11 bases lay between the germline ends.

The chain links TRBV6-5 to TRBJ1-2; no reliable D call. Trimming pared 5 bases from V and 5 bases from J, leaving 12 bases between. Germline V gene data show CDR1 as MNHEY and CDR2 as SVGAGI. The CDR3 runs 13 residues. Written as DNA, the CDR3 is TGTGCCAGCAGTCCTACGGGGAGGTATGGCTACACCTTC. Encoded protein: CASSPTGRYGYTF.

This rearrangement joins TRBV19 to TRBJ2-2; D possibly corresponds to TRBD2 (6 bases). The CDR3 has 16 amino acids. The germline V and J ends were trimmed by 5 bases and 5 bases, with 18 bases remaining between them. Germline assignment: CDR1 LNHDA and CDR2 SQIVND (reference sequence). The CDR3 region has the DNA TGTGCCAGTAGTCCCTCCACCGGGAGCCCAACCGGGGAGCTGTTTTTT. It yields the protein CASSPSTGSPTGELFF. The full variable domain, its missing parts supplied by reference TRBV19 and TRBJ2-2, is DGGITQSPKYLFRKEGQNVTLSCEQNLNHDAMYWYRQDPGQGLRLIYYSQIVNDFQKGDIAEGYSVSREKKESFPLTVTSAQKNPTAFYLCASSPSTGSPTGELFFGEGSRLTVL.

V is TRBV19 and J is TRBJ2-7; 10 bases align to TRBD1. The V gene end was trimmed by 3 bases and the J gene end by 0 bases; junction bases not matched to a gene: 2. From germline, CDR1 is LNHDA and CDR2 SQIVND (reference sequence). The CDR3 extends over 15 amino acids. The DNA of the CDR3 is TGTGCCAGTAGTATCTGGACAGGGGGCTCCTACGAGCAGTACTTC. Encoded protein: CASSIWTGGSYEQYF.

This chain uses TRBV19 with TRBJ2-1, with 12 bases identical to TRBD2. The germline V gene encodes CDR1 LNHDA and CDR2 SQIVND (reference sequence). This CDR3 contains 16 residues. V lost 5 bases to trimming and J lost 4 bases; unmatched junction nucleotides: 6. The CDR3 sequence is CASSDLAGGRYNEQFF. DNA for the CDR3: TGTGCCAGTAGTGACCTAGCGGGAGGGAGATACAATGAGCAGTTCTTC.

The J gene is TRBJ1-5, the V gene TRBV6-5, with 9 bases that match TRBD1. Looked up from germline, CDR1 is MNHEY and CDR2 is SVGAGI. Trimming removed 6 bases from V and 5 bases from J; junction bases left unmatched: 8. This CDR3 is 15 amino acids long. The CDR3 spells CASRVRTGAHQPQHF. The CDR3 nucleotides are TGTGCCAGCAGGGTCCGGACAGGGGCCCATCAGCCCCAGCATTTT.

The chain is built from TRBV2 and TRBJ1-6; D unclear. The germline gives CDR1 SNHLY, CDR2 FYNNEI. The ends were cut back, 1 base at V and 9 bases at J, with 13 bases in the middle. This CDR3 has 15 amino acids. The CDR3 coding sequence is TGTGCCAGCAGTGAAGGAGAGGCAACCGGTTCACCCCTCCACTTT. It specifies CASSEGEATGSPLHF.

The chain carries TRBV19 and TRBJ1-1; 7 bases align to TRBD1. With 1 base clipped from V and 7 bases from J, the junction kept 3 bases outside the gene matches. CDR1 and CDR2 (germline): LNHDA, SQIVND (reference sequence). The CDR3 sequence is 13 residues long. The CDR3 sequence: CASSIAQGIEAFF. DNA of the CDR3: TGTGCCAGTAGTATAGCACAGGGGATTGAAGCTTTCTTT.

The chain joins TRBV12-5 to TRBJ2-7; maybe TRBD2 (6 bases). CDR1 is LGHNT, CDR2 FRNRAP, per germline. Trimming left V 2 bases short and J 4 bases short, with 12 bases between. The CDR3 extends over 14 amino acids. CDR3 DNA sequence: TGTGCTAGTGGTTTGACTAGCAATACTTACGAGCAGTACTTC. Its protein product is CASGLTSNTYEQYF.

This sequence joins TRBV7-9 and TRBJ2-5; possible D gene TRBD1, 5 bases. The germline gives CDR1 SEHNR, CDR2 FQNEAQ (reference sequence). This CDR3 is built from 15 residues. Trimming left V 2 bases short and J 5 bases short, with 15 bases between. CDR3 sequence: CASSLKGSFLETQYF. DNA of the CDR3: TGTGCCAGCAGCTTAAAGGGGTCCTTCCTTGAGACCCAGTACTTC. Variable domain in full (rest from reference TRBV7-9 and TRBJ2-5): DTGVSQNPRHKITKRGQNVTFRCDPISEHNRLYWYRQTLGQGPEFLTYFQNEAQLEKSRLLSDRFSAERPKGSFSTLEIQRTEQGDSAMYLCASSLKGSFLETQYFGPGTRLLVL.

The gene calls are TRBV6-5 and TRBJ2-7; 8 nucleotides agree with TRBD1. CDR3 length: 13 amino acids. The germline V gene encodes CDR1 MNHEY and CDR2 SVGAGI. V was pared by 6 bases and J by 2 bases, with 3 bases of the junction left unmatched. The CDR3: CASRPTGAYEQYF. CDR3 bases: TGTGCCAGCAGACCGACAGGGGCCTACGAGCAGTACTTC.

This clone was counted once. The chain uses TRBV5-6 and TRBJ2-7, with TRBD1 matching over 7 bases. Germline CDR1 is SGHDT and CDR2 is YYEEEE. Unmatched junction bases numbered 9, after V lost 0 bases and J lost 3 bases. The CDR3 contains 16 residues. Here the CDR3 reads CASSLATGQLIYEQYF. CDR3 bases: TGTGCCAGCAGCTTGGCTACGGGACAGTTAATCTACGAGCAGTACTTC.

This chain links TRBV7-8 with TRBJ1-4; the D gene is possibly TRBD1 (5 bases). Trimming stripped 1 base from V and 0 bases from J, with 9 bases between. Germline CDR1 SGHVS, CDR2 FQNEAQ. The CDR3 covers 16 residues. CDR3 sequence (DNA): TGTGCCAGCAGCTTAGGGGGCGGGACAACTAATGAAAAACTGTTTTTT. Translating it yields CASSLGGGTTNEKLFF.

The chain couples TRBV27 to TRBJ2-7; TRBD1 matches at 8 bases. V trimming: 8 bases; J trimming: 3 bases; junction bases outside the gene matches: 9. This CDR3 spans 14 amino acids. Per the germline V gene, CDR1 is MNHEY and CDR2 is SMNVEV (reference sequence). The CDR3 sequence is CASHGAGGLYEQYF. CDR3 bases: TGTGCCAGCCATGGGGCAGGGGGCCTCTACGAGCAGTACTTC.

The CDR3 spells CASSRGQLGQPQHF. CDR3 coding DNA: TGTGCCAGCAGCCGGGGACAGCTGGGGCAGCCCCAGCATTTT. The V and J genes are TRBV27 and TRBJ1-5; TRBD1 aligns across 7 bases. V dropped 6 bases and J dropped 7; count of bases not matched to a gene: 9. The CDR3 length is 14 residues. CDR1 is MNHEY and CDR2 is SMNVEV in the germline V gene (reference sequence).

The CDR3 DNA is TGTGCCAGCAGCTTAGAAACTAGCGGGAGCTACGAGCAGTACTTC. Translation gives CASSLETSGSYEQYF. The chain is built from TRBV7-9 and TRBJ2-7; TRBD2 matches 11 bases. There are 15 residues in the CDR3. The germline CDR1 and CDR2 sequences are SEHNR and FQNEAQ (reference sequence). J gave up 3 bases and V 1 base, and 2 bases lay outside the gene matches.

This clone appeared once. V gene TRBV7-9 combines with J gene TRBJ2-3; perhaps TRBD1 as D (6 bases). CDR3 size: 15 residues. V dropped 1 base and J dropped 0 bases, with 8 bases sitting between them. Germline CDR1 SEHNR, CDR2 FQNEAQ (reference sequence). The CDR3 DNA sequence: TGTGCCAGCAGCTTAGAGGGACATAGCACAGATACGCAGTATTTT. This codes for CASSLEGHSTDTQYF.

V is TRBV5-1 and J is TRBJ2-7; 8 bases fit TRBD2. The CDR3 is made up of 15 amino acids. Germline V gene lookup returns CDR1 SGHRS and CDR2 YFSETQ. V lost 0 bases to trimming and J lost 3 bases; unmatched junction nucleotides: 5. The CDR3 sequence: CASSLEASGFYEQYF. In DNA, the CDR3 is TGCGCCAGCAGCTTGGAAGCTAGCGGGTTCTACGAGCAGTACTTC.

This clone occurred a few times. This chain joins TRBV10-1 and TRBJ2-3, with 12 bases fitting TRBD2. The trim removed 3 bases at V and 7 bases at J, leaving 8 bases unmatched. The V gene's germline CDR1 is WNHNN and CDR2 SYGVQD (reference sequence). The CDR3 spans 16 residues. In nucleotides, the CDR3 is TGCGCCAGCAGTGATCCGACTAGCGGGAGAAGGTATACGCAGTATTTT. Protein product: CASSDPTSGRRYTQYF.

V and J are TRBV19 and TRBJ2-7; possibly TRBD1 for D (6 bases). V lost 5 bases and J lost 3, with 11 bases in between. The germline V gene has CDR1 LNHDA and CDR2 SQIVND (reference sequence). The CDR3 spans 13 residues. For the CDR3, the DNA is TGTGCCAGTAGTCCCAGGGGAAACTACGAGCAGTACTTC. As protein: CASSPRGNYEQYF.

In this sample, this clone turned up once. The chain couples TRBV19 to TRBJ2-5, with D possibly TRBD1 on 5 matching bases. The CDR3 runs to 14 residues. V shed 4 bases and J shed 5 bases, with 14 bases lying between them. Germline loops: CDR1 LNHDA, CDR2 SQIVND (reference sequence). CDR3 protein: CASSKQETVETQYF. The CDR3 DNA is TGTGCCAGTAGTAAACAGGAAACTGTGGAGACCCAGTACTTC.

This rearrangement joins TRBV9 to TRBJ2-6; unclear D gene. Trimming took off 2 bases at V and 0 bases at J, with 9 bases between the two ends. The CDR3 length is 16 residues. Looked up from germline, CDR1 is SGDLS and CDR2 is YYNGEE. The CDR3 nucleotides are TGTGCCAGCAGCGTCGAGGCCCACTCTGGGGCCAACGTCCTGACTTTC. Protein: CASSVEAHSGANVLTF.

The DNA of the CDR3 is TGCAGCTCTCGGACAGGGACTGAAGCTTTCTTT. This translates into CSSRTGTEAFF. This rearrangement joins TRBV29-1 to TRBJ1-1; 8 bases agree with TRBD1. CDR1 is SQVTM, CDR2 ANQGSEA, per germline. V lost 8 bases and J lost 5; bases outside the gene matches: 4. There are 11 residues in the CDR3.

This chain uses TRBV5-1 with TRBJ1-1; D possibly corresponds to TRBD1 (5 bases). The CDR3 length is 14 residues. CDR1 is SGHRS, CDR2 YFSETQ, per germline. V dropped 0 bases and J dropped 0 bases, with 6 bases sitting between them. CDR3 residues: CASSLVGVNTEAFF. DNA of the CDR3: TGCGCCAGCAGCTTGGTAGGGGTGAACACTGAAGCTTTCTTT.

CDR3 sequence reads: CASSFGLAGEKDTQYF. CDR3 nucleotides: TGTGCCAGCAGCTTCGGACTAGCGGGAGAGAAAGATACGCAGTATTTT. The V and J genes are TRBV5-4 and TRBJ2-3, with 13 nucleotides matching TRBD2. CDR1 and CDR2 from the germline V gene are SGHNT and YYREEE (reference sequence). CDR3 length: 16 amino acids. Trimming at V came to 2 bases and at J to 5 bases, leaving 5 bases not matched to a gene.

This chain joins TRBV7-6 and TRBJ2-7, with D unresolved. V lost 5 bases and J lost 2, with 16 bases in between. This CDR3 has 15 amino acids. Germline V gene sequence: CDR1 SGHVS, CDR2 FNYEAQ. This chain's CDR3 is CASSLNSRSPYEQYF. Here the CDR3 DNA reads TGTGCCAGCAGCCTAAACAGCCGTTCCCCCTACGAGCAGTACTTC.

In regard to this clone: Relative to the germline gene, one junction end is altered; a read error may explain this. The chain combines TRBV7-7 with TRBJ2-1; a possible D gene is TRBD2 (6 bases). The CDR3 covers 15 residues. Germline V gene sequence: CDR1 SSHAT, CDR2 FNYEAQ (reference sequence). Here the CDR3 DNA reads TGTGCTAGCAGCATTAGCGGTAACTCCTACAATGAGCAGTTCTTC. Protein sequence: CASSISGNSYNEQFF.

The chain couples TRBV27 to TRBJ2-1; TRBD2 matches 8 bases. Germline V lookup: CDR1 MNHEY, CDR2 SMNVEV (reference sequence). Trimming took 9 bases from V and 6 from J; bases not matched to a gene: 13. This CDR3 is 15 amino acids long. The CDR3 region is CASMGGGRLVNEQFF. The CDR3 DNA sequence: TGTGCCAGTATGGGTGGCGGGAGGTTGGTCAATGAGCAGTTCTTC.